This T cell receptor beta chain was documented in a study of blood T cell repertoires in COVID-19. Overall study context: There were acute and convalescent COVID-19 samples, and they came from the United States, Italy and Spain. T cells, B-cell-depleted T cells, or PBMCs provided the cDNA or gDNA that served as material.

Authors' processing steps: Reference gene primer amplification yielded estimated nucleated cell counts. The repertoire was sequenced with immunoSEQ multiplex PCR; TCRdb's copy has only in-frame clones and lacks some. V and J calls and clone size are as listed in that table; D and trimming were resolved from the DNA. The table lists 120,000 to 150,000 clones, around 83% of them singletons, with approximately 2.5% in the top ten. CDR3 length equals 14 residues. V shed 5 bases, J shed 3 bases, and the junction held 7 bases outside the gene matches. In germline, CDR1 is MNHEY, CDR2 SVGAGI. The TCR comes from a human donor with acute or convalescent COVID-19. The donor label of this sample is uncertain. Input material: peripheral blood. This chain connects TRBV6-5 to TRBJ2-7; 7 positions agree with TRBD1. The CDR3 loop is CASSMDRNFYEQYF. The CDR3 DNA sequence: TGTGCCAGCAGTATGGACAGGAACTTCTACGAGCAGTACTTC.